Each of the 5 T cell receptor beta chains below was sequenced from the same sample in a study of T-cell reconstitution after alpha-beta-depleted transplantation in children. This sample's TCRbeta library carried unique molecular identifier barcodes. TCRdb called the PCR reads again in MiXCR, with one record for every CDR3 protein. The sample has around 420,000 distinct CDR3 sequences, roughly 16% seen once; the top ten hold under 30%. The material sequenced was PBMCs, mostly from graft donor cells, taken 360 days after TCRalphabeta/CD19-depleted stem cell transplant. These receptors came from a boy under two years old who had a stem cell transplant for Wiskott-Aldrich syndrome, so the T cells may come from the graft donor.

This clonotype turned up a few times. The chain carries TRBV30 and TRBJ2-5; a weak D match, TRBD2 (6 bases). This CDR3 is built from 14 residues. V gave up 2 bases and J gave up 4 bases, with 14 bases separating them. The germline V gene encodes CDR1 GTSNPN and CDR2 SVGIG (reference sequence). CDR3 nucleotide sequence: TGTGCCTGGAGTAGACTAGTGGTAGGAGAGACCCAGTACTTC. Amino acid sequence: CAWSRLVVGETQYF.

This clonotype showed up just a few times. The chain employs TRBV12-3 or TRBV12-4 and TRBJ2-1; D is perhaps TRBD1 or TRBD2 (5 bases each). Trimming cost V 2 bases and J 9 bases, with 20 bases left between them. CDR3 length: 16 amino acids. The CDR3 here is CASSLTGTPSRIEQFF. CDR3 sequence (DNA): TGTGCCAGCAGTTTAACCGGGACGCCGTCCCGAATTGAGCAGTTCTTC.

The chain employs TRBV18 and TRBJ2-7; 7 bases agree with TRBD1. Germline values: CDR1 KGHSH, CDR2 LQKENI. Unmatched junction bases numbered 16, after V lost 3 bases and J lost 5 bases. The CDR3 spans 17 residues. CDR3 DNA: TGTGCCAGCTCACCGGGTCCCCCCCAACAGGGGAGTAACGAGCAGTACTTC. Amino acid sequence: CASSPGPPQQGSNEQYF.

This clonotype was observed a few times. The CDR3 loop reads CASSFNRGGLLAKNIQYF. In DNA form, the CDR3 reads TGCGCCAGCAGCTTTAATCGCGGGGGGCTCCTAGCCAAAAACATTCAGTACTTC. This chain links TRBV5-1 with TRBJ2-4; 8 bases agree with TRBD2. Germline assignment: CDR1 SGHRS and CDR2 YFSETQ. The V and J ends lost 2 bases and 0 bases, in that order; junction bases with no gene match: 10. CDR3 length: 18 residues.

V is TRBV10-2 and J is TRBJ2-7; D gene uncertain. CDR1 and CDR2 (germline): WSHSY, SAAADI. The CDR3 sequence is 15 residues long. The V end was cut by 2 bases, the J end by 3 bases, with 14 bases between. The CDR3 nucleotides are TGCGCCAGCAGTGAGCTCAGGACGTCGGTCTACGAGCAGTACTTC. This translates into CASSELRTSVYEQYF.